This T cell receptor (beta chain) comes out of a study of T-cell memory formation after mild COVID-19. Whole-study findings and limits: Contracting clones, day 15 to 85, had balanced CD4/CD8, and later expanders favored CD4+.

Only a few counts were recorded for this clonotype. The antigen is not known. CDR1 is MGHRA and CDR2 is YSYEKL in the germline V gene. V was cut by 2 bases and J by 0 bases, with 14 bases left in between. CDR3 length: 16 residues. TCR alpha and TCR beta cDNA libraries carrying sample barcodes and UMIs were produced by 5'RACE using constant-segment primers. TCRdb reprocessed the 5' RACE reads with MiXCR, giving one entry per CDR3 protein. The profile shows about 540,000 distinct CDR3 sequences, 20% of them singletons. The specimen was PBMCs or a T cell subset sorted from them (not recorded which). The chain uses TRBV4-1 and TRBJ2-7; weak D call: TRBD1 (6 bases). This TCR was sampled from an adult woman who had mild COVID-19 (a few samples of this study predate the infection). Cell type and time point are not known. CDR3 region: CASSQTGLGSSYEQYF. In DNA, the CDR3 is TGCGCCAGCAGCCAAACAGGGTTGGGGAGCTCCTACGAGCAGTACTTC.